The present T cell receptor beta chain was sequenced within a study of breast tumors, draining lymph nodes, adjacent tissues. Looked up from germline, CDR1 is DFQATT and CDR2 is SNEGSKA (reference sequence). The trim removed 2 bases at V and 6 bases at J, leaving 3 bases unmatched. The CDR3 loop spans 13 amino acids. MiXCR, applied by TCRdb to the multiplex PCR reads, yields one record per CDR3 protein. The sample has some 130,000 distinct CDR3 sequences, nearly 20% seen once. A remark on this clonotype: The antigen remains unidentified.

Axillary draining lymph nodes of breast cancer patients supplied the node samples. Study-wide points: Tumor TCR diversity was below lymph nodes but above nontumor tissue. That most tumor T cells come from lymph nodes remained unproven. Findings are consistent with lymph node origin and intratumoral expansion of most tumor T cells. Luminal-like breast cancer showed significantly greater tumor-nontumor repertoire similarity than basal-like breast cancer did.

The TCR originated in a female donor with breast cancer. Some clones in this sample may be carry-over from other donors' samples. The chain couples TRBV20-1 to TRBJ1-2, with 10 bases matching TRBD1. Sequencing was carried out using axillary lymph node tissue. The CDR3 region has the DNA TGCAGTGCTAGAAGCGACAGGGGGCATGGCTACACCTTC. Its protein is CSARSDRGHGYTF.